Here is one T cell receptor beta chain with its context. The clone's antigen remains unknown. One base away there is no much larger clone; base qualities are not given. These data originate in a study of blood T cell repertoires in COVID-19 (TCRdb year 2020). Broadly, across the study: The collaborator samples originated in the United States, Italy and Spain and spanned the acute and convalescent phases of COVID-19. The repertoires were released in a freely available public database intended as a resource for research on the immune response to SARS-CoV-2. HLA class I and class II types, where available, came from metadata supplied by the sample provider rather than from assay-based typing. The prospective study material was composed of cDNA or gDNA derived from T cells, B-cell-depleted T cells, or PBMCs. Subjects who had been exposed to COVID-19, were actively infected with it, or had recovered from it provided the deeply sampled blood TCRbeta repertoires that made up the dataset. The sample metadata nearly always contained a de-identified subject ID, COVID-19 status, age in years and sex. Samples were obtained from the ongoing ImmuneRACE study (first 160 participants) and from 1,000 to 1,500 subjects provided by 6 global collaborators.

Study-wide conclusions, independent of this receptor: The quantity of clinical and demographic metadata differed by source and by participant and was supplied without curation.

One collaborating source in Seattle enrolled patients while the patients were actively infected and followed the patients over time throughout the course of disease. Collaborating institutions collected whole blood in K2EDTA tubes following their own protocols. For TCRbeta analysis, collaborators shipped samples in one of three forms: frozen whole blood, isolated PBMCs, or DNA extracted from either of those sample types. The CDR3 runs 13 residues from the cysteine to the phenylalanine. CDR3 DNA only is kept here, 39 bases in frame from base 1. V loses 4 bases of germline sequence and J loses 1 base, and the interval between the two ends is 5 bases. In the germline V gene, CDR1 corresponds to SGHRS and CDR2 to YFSETQ. The immunoSEQ Assay, a bias-controlled multiplex PCR, was used to amplify TCRbeta CDR3 regions from genomic DNA. The study's processing was this. The number of nucleated cells in each sample was estimated from the amplification of reference gene primers within the assay. Sequence reads were collapsed and filtered to measure the absolute abundance of every unique TCRbeta CDR3 rearrangement. Productive Simpson clonality was computed per sample as the square root of Simpson's diversity index over productive rearrangements. The table comes from immuneACCESS by way of TCRdb, which keeps in-frame sequences with V and J called. Part of the clones is missing from these tables; in studies checked, under half for an unresolved V gene and the rest for unknown reasons. V and J calls and clone size are given by that table; D and trimming were obtained from the DNA. The sample includes about 97,000 clones, with about nine tenths observed a single time. More than 5% of the sample belongs to the ten largest clones.

Sequenced material: peripheral blood. The rearrangement joined TRBV5-1 to TRBJ2-2, with the D gene not clear enough to name. This clonotype originated in a woman between 45 and 60 years old with COVID-19, enrolled during active disease. DNA sequence: TGCGCCAGCAGCCCAGAGAACACCGGGGAGCTGTTTTTT. It specifies CASSPENTGELFF.